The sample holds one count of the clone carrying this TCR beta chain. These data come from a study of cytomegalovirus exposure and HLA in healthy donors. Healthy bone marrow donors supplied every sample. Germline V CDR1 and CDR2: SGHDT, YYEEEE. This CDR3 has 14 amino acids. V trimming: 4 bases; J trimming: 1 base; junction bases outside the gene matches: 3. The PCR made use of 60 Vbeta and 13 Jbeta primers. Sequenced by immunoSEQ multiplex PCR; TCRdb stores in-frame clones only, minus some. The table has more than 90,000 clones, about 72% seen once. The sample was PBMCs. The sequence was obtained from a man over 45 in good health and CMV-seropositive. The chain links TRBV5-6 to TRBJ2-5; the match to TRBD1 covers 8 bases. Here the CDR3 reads CASSRQGPQETQYF. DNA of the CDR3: TGTGCCAGCAGCCGACAGGGGCCCCAAGAGACCCAGTACTTC.